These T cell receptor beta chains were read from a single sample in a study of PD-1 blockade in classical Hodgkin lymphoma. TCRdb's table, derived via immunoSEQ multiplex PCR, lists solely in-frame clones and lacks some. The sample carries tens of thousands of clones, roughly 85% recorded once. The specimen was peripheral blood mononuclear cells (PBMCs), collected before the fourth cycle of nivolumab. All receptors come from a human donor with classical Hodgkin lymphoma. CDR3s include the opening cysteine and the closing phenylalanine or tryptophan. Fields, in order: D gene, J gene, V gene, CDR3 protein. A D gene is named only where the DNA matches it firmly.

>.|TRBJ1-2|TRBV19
CASNPRVEHYGYTF
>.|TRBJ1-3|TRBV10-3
CAISEGGSSGNTIYF
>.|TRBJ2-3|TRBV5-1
CASSLGPGGDTQYF
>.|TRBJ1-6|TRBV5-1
CASSPGTRDNSPLHF
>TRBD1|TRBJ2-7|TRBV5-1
CASSIGQGLAYEQYF
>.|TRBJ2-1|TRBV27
CASSFNSPAYNEQFF
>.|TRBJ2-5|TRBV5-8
CASRRTKETQYF
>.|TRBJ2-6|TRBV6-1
CASSVSTVSGANVLTF
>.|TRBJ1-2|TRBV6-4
CASRVGRGYGYTF
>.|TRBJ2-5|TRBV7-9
CASSWQPQETQYF
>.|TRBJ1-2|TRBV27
CASRLSGDSNYGYTF
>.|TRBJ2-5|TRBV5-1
CASSLAPGVGETQYF
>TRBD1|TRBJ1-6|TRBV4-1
CASSHGTGLNSPLHF
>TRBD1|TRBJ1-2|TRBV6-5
CASRPTGVDLEGYTF